This paragraph covers one T cell receptor (beta chain) sequence. Its antigen target is currently unknown. Base qualities are not recorded, but no much larger clone differs from it by a single base. RNA was extracted with the RNeasy kit and 0.5 to 1 ug was reverse transcribed using random hexamers. The immunoSEQ multiplex PCR assay, which covers 54 Vbeta and 13 Jbeta segments, was used to amplify TCR beta CDR3 regions. Bias from PCR amplification was corrected by using a synthetic template baseline for primer optimization and for computational correction. Turning to the authors' computational methods: Reads were assigned to V, D and J genes according to IMGT and analyzed in immunoSEQ Analyzer, with only productive sequences retained. Clonality was calculated as one minus the Shannon entropy normalized by log2 of the number of productive unique sequences. For each patient and control, public and private clones were evaluated among the 100 most prevalent clones. A clone was defined as Susac-specific if it was absent from the healthy and MS cohorts, from over a thousand published viral clones and from other ImmuneACCESS disease sequences. TCRdb itself trimmed the public reads at Q25 with fastp, ran MiXCR and retained productive beta chains. Under each unique CDR3 protein, matching rows form one entry showing the most common genes and DNA. TCRdb's processing, not the authors' own work, is the source of the V and J calls. In this sample the table shows a few hundred thousand distinct CDR3 sequences, roughly 85% of which occur a single time. The ten largest clones take up approximately 0.2% of the sample.

The data are from a study of CD8 T cells in Susac syndrome (dated by TCRdb to between 2018 and 2021). Background on the whole study: The study used repertoire sequencing to test whether antigen drove CD8+ T cell activation and differentiation in Susac syndrome. The study compared CD8+ T cell repertoire clonality among 12 healthy donors, around 14 Susac syndrome patients and some 16 multiple sclerosis patients.

V gives up 1 base and J gives up 10 bases, and the segment between their germline ends measures 14 bases. Sequences MDHEN (CDR1) and SYDVKM (CDR2) are obtained from the germline V gene. From cysteine to phenylalanine, the CDR3 is 14 amino acids long. Of all the DNA, just the CDR3 is kept, 42 bases in frame from base 1. Peripheral blood CD8+ and CD4+ T cells from healthy donors, Susac syndrome patients and multiple sclerosis patients were profiled by high-throughput TCR beta sequencing. Multiple sclerosis controls were treatment-naive patients with stable or active relapsing-remitting disease fulfilling revised McDonald criteria. Bulk CD8+ and CD4+ T cells were purified by magnetic negative isolation, whereas CD8+ TEMRA cells were enriched by FACS. Blood was drawn into EDTA tubes, processed within 24 hours, and PBMCs were isolated by density gradient centrifugation. PBMCs intended for TCR sequencing were cryopreserved in liquid nitrogen and thawed later in a water bath at 37 degrees C. A purity of at least 90% was achieved for sorted or isolated CD4+, CD8+ and CD8+ TEMRA cells.

What the study reported, not specific to this receptor: The number of individuals in the TCR sequencing and HLA analysis was acknowledged as relatively small.

The specimen sequenced was CD8+ T cells from PBMCs. Recombination linked TRBV28 to TRBJ2-1; the D gene lacks a confident call. This TCR came from a human donor with multiple sclerosis. In nucleotide form, the sequence is TGTGCCAGCAGTTTATTGAACGGTGGTGCCGAGCAGTTCTTC. Its amino acids are CASSLLNGGAEQFF.